The text below deals with one T cell receptor beta chain. Trimming took off 1 base at V and 4 bases at J, with 20 bases between the two ends. Germline loops: CDR1 MNHEY, CDR2 SMNVEV (reference sequence). The CDR3 length is 18 residues. This sample is part of a study of blood T cell repertoires in COVID-19. Turning to the study itself: Acute and convalescent COVID-19 specimens originated in the United States, Italy and Spain. Nucleic acid was either cDNA or gDNA, and it came from T cells, B-cell-depleted T cells, or PBMCs.

Here immunoSEQ multiplex PCR was the method, and the copy in TCRdb shows in-frame clones only, minus some. The table includes around 480,000 clones, about 91% detected once. The clonotype originates from a woman aged 45-60 years with COVID-19, enrolled during active disease. Sequencing input: peripheral blood. The rearrangement joins TRBV27 to TRBJ2-1; the D gene is possibly TRBD1 (6 bases). CDR3 loop: CASSLWFPGQSTYNEQFF. The DNA of the CDR3 is TGTGCCAGCAGTTTATGGTTCCCGGGACAATCAACATACAATGAGCAGTTCTTC.